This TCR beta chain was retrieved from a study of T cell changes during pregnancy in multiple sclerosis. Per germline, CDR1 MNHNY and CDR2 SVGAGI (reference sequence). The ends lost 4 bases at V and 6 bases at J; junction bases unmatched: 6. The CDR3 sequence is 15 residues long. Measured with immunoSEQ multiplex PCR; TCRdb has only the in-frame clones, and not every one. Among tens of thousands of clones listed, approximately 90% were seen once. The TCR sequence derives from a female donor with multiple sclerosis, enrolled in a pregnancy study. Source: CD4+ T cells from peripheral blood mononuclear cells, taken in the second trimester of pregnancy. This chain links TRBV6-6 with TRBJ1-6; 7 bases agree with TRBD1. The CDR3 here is CASSLPGQLNSPLHF. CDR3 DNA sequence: TGTGCCAGCAGTTTACCGGGACAGCTTAATTCACCCCTCCACTTT.